This record concerns one TCR beta chain sequence. This record belongs to a study of T-cell reconstitution after alpha-beta-depleted transplantation in children. Trimming removed 5 bases at V and 0 bases at J, with 14 bases between. The length of the CDR3 is 15 residues. Germline V gene lookup returns CDR1 SGHVS and CDR2 FQNEAQ. Unique molecular identifiers were incorporated into the prepared TCRbeta library. In TCRdb, the PCR reads were re-called with MiXCR into one record per CDR3 protein. The sample lists some 350,000 distinct CDR3 sequences, 9% to 12% occurring once. The chain uses TRBV7-8 and TRBJ2-7, with unresolved D. The source material was PBMCs from the stem cell graft donor, sampled from the stem cell graft. This clonotype originated in a human donor who donated a stem cell graft to a child with acute lymphoblastic leukemia. The CDR3: CASSRTEIFSYEQYF. The CDR3, as DNA: TGTGCCAGCAGCCGGACGGAGATCTTCTCCTACGAGCAGTACTTC.